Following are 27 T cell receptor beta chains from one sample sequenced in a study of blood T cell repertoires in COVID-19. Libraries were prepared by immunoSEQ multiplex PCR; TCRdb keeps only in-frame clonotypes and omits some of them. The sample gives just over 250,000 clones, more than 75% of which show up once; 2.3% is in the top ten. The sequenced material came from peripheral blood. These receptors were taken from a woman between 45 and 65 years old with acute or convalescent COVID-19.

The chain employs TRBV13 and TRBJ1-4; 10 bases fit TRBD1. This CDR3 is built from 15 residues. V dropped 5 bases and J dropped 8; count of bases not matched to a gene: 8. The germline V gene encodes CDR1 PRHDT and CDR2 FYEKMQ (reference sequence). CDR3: CASSQGQGVGEKLFF. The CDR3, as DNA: TGTGCCAGCAGCCAAGGACAGGGGGTAGGCGAAAAACTGTTTTTT.

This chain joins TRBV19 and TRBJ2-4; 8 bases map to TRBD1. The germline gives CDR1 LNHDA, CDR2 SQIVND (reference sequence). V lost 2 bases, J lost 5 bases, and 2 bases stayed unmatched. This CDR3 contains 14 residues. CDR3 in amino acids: CASSIQGAQNIQYF. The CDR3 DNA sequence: TGTGCCAGTAGTATACAGGGGGCACAAAACATTCAGTACTTC.

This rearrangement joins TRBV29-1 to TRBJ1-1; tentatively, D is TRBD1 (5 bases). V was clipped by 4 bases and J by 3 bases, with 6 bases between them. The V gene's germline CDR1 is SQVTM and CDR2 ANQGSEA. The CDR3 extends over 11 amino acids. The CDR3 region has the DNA TGCAGCGTTGCAGGGTACACTGAAGCTTTCTTT. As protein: CSVAGYTEAFF.

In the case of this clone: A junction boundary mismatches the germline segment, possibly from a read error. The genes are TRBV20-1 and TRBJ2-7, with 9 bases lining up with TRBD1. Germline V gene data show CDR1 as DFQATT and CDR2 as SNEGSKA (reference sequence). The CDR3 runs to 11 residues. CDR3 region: CSARGRDRAHF. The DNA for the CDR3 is TGCAGTGCTAGAGGGCGGGACAGGGCGCACTTC.

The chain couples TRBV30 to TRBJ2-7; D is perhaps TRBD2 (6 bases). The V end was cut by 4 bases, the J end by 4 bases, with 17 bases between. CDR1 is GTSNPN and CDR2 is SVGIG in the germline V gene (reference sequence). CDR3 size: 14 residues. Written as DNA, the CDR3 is TGTGCCTGGAATAGAGGTCAAGGACTATACGAGCAGTACTTC. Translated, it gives CAWNRGQGLYEQYF.

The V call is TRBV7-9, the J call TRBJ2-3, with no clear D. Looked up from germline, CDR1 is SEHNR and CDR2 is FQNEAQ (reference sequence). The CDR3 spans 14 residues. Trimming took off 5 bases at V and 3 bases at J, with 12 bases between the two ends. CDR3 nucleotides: TGTGCCAGCAGCCCTGTGCAGGATACAGATACGCAGTATTTT. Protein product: CASSPVQDTDTQYF.

The CDR3 region is CASSKIDGTANQPQHF. DNA for the CDR3: TGTGCCAGCAGCAAAATCGACGGGACAGCTAATCAGCCCCAGCATTTT. This chain connects TRBV21-1 to TRBJ1-5; TRBD1, the D gene given by the table, was not confirmed from the DNA. TRBV21-1 constitutes a pseudogene. The CDR3 sequence is 16 residues long.

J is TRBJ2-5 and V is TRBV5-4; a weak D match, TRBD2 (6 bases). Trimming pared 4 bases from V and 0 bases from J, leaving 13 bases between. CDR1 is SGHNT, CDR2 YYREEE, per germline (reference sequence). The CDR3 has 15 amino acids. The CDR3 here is CASSPPGLYQETQYF. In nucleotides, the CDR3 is TGTGCCAGCAGCCCCCCGGGACTGTACCAAGAGACCCAGTACTTC. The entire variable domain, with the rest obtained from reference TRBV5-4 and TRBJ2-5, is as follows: ETGVTQSPTHLIKTRGQQVTLRCSSQSGHNTVSWYQQALGQGPQFIFQYYREEENGRGNFPPRFSGLQFPNYSSELNVNALELDDSALYLCASSPPGLYQETQYFGPGTRLLVL.

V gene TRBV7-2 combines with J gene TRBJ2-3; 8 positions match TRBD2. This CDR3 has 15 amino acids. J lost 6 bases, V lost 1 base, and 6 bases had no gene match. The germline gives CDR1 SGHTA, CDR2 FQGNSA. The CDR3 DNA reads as TGTGCCAGCAGCTTAGGGGGCCCTAGCGGGGATACGCAGTATTTT. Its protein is CASSLGGPSGDTQYF.

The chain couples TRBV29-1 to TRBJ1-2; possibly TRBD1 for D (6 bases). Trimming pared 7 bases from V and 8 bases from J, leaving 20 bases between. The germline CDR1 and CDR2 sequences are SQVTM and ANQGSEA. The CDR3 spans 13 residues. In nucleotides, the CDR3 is TGCAGCGGCATACTACAGGGCCCGGGCGGCTACACCTTC. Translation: CSGILQGPGGYTF.

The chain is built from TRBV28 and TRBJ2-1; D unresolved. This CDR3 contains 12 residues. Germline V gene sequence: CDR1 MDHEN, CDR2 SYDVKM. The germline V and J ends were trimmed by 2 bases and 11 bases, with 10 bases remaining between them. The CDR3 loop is CASSLKQRKQFF. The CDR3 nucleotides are TGTGCCAGCAGTTTAAAACAACGAAAGCAGTTCTTC.

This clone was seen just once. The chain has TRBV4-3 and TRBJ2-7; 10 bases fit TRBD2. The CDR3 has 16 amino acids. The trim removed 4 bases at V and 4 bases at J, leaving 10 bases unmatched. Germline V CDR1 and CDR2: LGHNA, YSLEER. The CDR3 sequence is CASSPASGSGRYEQYF. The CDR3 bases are TGCGCCAGCAGCCCGGCTAGCGGGAGCGGGAGGTACGAGCAGTACTTC.

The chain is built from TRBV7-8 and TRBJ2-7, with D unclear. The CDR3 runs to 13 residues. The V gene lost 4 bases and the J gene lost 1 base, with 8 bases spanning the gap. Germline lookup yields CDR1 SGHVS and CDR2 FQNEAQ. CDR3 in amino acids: CASSSYRSYEQYF. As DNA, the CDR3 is TGTGCCAGCAGCTCCTACCGATCCTACGAGCAGTACTTC.

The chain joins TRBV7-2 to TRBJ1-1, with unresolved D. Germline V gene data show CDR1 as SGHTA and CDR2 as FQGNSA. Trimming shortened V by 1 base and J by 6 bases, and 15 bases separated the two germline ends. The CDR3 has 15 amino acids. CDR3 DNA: TGTGCCAGCAGCTTAGGGCCCACGGGGAGGGCTGAAGCTTTCTTT. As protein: CASSLGPTGRAEAFF.

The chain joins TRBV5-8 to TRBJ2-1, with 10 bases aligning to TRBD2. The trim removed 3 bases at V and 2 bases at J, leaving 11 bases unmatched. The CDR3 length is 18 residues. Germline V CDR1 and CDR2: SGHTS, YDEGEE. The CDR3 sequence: CASSYGLAEGPAYNEQFF. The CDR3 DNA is TGTGCCAGCAGCTATGGACTAGCGGAGGGACCCGCCTACAATGAGCAGTTCTTC.

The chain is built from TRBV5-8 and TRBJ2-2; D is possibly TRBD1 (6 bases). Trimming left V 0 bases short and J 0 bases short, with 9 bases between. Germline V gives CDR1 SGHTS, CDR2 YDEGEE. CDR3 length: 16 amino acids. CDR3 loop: CASSLGDTTNTGELFF. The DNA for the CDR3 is TGTGCCAGCAGCTTGGGGGACACGACGAACACCGGGGAGCTGTTTTTT.

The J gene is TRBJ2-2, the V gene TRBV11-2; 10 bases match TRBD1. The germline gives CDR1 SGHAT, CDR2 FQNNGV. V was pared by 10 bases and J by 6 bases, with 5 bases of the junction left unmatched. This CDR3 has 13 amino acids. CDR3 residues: CATRDRGPGELFF. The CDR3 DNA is TGTGCCACCCGGGACAGGGGTCCCGGGGAGCTGTTTTTT.

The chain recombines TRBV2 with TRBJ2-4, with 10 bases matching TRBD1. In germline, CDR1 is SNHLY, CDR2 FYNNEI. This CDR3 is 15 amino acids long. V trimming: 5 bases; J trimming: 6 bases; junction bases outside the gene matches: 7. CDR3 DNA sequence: TGTGCCAGCAGTCGGGACAGGGGCCACCCAAACATTCAGTACTTC. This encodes CASSRDRGHPNIQYF. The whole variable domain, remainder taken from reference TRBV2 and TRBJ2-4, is EPEVTQTPSHQVTQMGQEVILRCVPISNHLYFYWYRQILGQKVEFLVSFYNNEISEKSEIFDDQFSVERPDGSNFTLKIRSTKLEDSAMYFCASSRDRGHPNIQYFGAGTRLSVL.

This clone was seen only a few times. Here the CDR3 reads CASSWGQGLGQPQHF. The CDR3 region has the DNA TGTGCCAGCAGTTGGGGACAGGGCCTCGGTCAGCCCCAGCATTTT. This rearrangement joins TRBV28 to TRBJ1-5; 9 bases fit TRBD1. The J segment lost 6 bases and the V segment lost 4 bases, leaving 7 bases of the junction unmatched. This CDR3 has 15 residues. From germline, CDR1 is MDHEN and CDR2 SYDVKM.

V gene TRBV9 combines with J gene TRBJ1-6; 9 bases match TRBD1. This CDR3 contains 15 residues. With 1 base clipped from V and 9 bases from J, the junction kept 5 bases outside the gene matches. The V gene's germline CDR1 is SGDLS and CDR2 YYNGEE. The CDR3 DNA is TGTGCCAGCAGCGTACGAGGGGACAGGGTTTCACCCCTCCACTTT. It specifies CASSVRGDRVSPLHF.

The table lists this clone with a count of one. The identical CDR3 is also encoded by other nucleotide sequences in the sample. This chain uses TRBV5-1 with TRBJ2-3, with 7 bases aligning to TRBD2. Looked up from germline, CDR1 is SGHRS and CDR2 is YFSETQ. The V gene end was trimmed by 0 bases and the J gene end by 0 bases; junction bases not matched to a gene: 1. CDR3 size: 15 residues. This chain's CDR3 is CASSLGLASTDTQYF. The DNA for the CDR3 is TGCGCCAGCAGCTTGGGACTAGCTAGCACAGATACGCAGTATTTT.

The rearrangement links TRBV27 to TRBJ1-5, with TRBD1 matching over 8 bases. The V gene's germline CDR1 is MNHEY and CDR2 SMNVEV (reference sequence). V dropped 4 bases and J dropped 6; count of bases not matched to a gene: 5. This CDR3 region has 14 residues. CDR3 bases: TGTGCCAGCAGTTATCAGGGGGCAGTTCAGCCCCAGCATTTT. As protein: CASSYQGAVQPQHF.

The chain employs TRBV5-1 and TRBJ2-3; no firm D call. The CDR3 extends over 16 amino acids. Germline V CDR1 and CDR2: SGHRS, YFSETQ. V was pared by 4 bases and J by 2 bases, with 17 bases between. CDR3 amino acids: CASSPSPDIFTDTQYF. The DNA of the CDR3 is TGCGCCAGCAGCCCCTCCCCCGACATTTTCACAGATACGCAGTATTTT.

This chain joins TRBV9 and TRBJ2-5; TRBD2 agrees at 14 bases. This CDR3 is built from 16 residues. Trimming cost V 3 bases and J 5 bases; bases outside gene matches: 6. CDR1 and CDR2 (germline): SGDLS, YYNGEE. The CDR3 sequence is CASSARLAGGLETQYF. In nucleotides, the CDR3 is TGTGCCAGCAGCGCTCGACTAGCGGGAGGGTTGGAGACCCAGTACTTC.

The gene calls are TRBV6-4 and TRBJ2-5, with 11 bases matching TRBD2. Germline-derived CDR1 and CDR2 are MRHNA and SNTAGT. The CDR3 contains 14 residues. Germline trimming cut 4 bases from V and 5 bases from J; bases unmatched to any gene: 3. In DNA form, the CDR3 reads TGTGCCAGCAGTGCACTAGCGGGAGCGGAGACCCAGTACTTC. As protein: CASSALAGAETQYF.

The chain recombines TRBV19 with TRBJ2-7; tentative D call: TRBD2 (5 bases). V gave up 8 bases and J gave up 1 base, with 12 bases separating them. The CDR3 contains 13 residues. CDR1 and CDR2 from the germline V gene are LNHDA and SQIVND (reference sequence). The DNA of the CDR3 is TGTGCCAGTTTGGACTTATCATCCTACGAGCAGTACTTC. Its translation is CASLDLSSYEQYF. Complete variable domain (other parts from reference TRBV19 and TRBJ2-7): DGGITQSPKYLFRKEGQNVTLSCEQNLNHDAMYWYRQDPGQGLRLIYYSQIVNDFQKGDIAEGYSVSREKKESFPLTVTSAQKNPTAFYLCASLDLSSYEQYFGPGTRLTVT.

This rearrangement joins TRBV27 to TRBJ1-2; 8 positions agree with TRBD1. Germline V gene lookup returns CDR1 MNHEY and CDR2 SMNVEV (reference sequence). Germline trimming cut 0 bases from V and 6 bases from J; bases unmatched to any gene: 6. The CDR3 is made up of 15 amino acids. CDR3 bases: TGTGCCAGCAGTTTATCAAGGACAGGGCGGGATGGCTACACCTTC. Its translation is CASSLSRTGRDGYTF.